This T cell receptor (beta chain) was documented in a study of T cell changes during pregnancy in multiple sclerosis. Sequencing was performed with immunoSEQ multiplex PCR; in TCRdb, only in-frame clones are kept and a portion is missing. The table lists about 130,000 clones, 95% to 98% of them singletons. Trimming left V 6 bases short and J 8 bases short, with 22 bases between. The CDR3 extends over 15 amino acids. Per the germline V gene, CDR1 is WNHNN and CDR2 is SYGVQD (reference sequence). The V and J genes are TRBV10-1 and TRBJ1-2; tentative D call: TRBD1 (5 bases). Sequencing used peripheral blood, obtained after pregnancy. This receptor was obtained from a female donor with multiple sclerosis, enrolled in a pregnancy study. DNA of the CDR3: TGCGCCAGCAGCGGACCTGATCAGGGTATCAGAGGCTACACCTTC. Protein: CASSGPDQGIRGYTF.